Sequencing of this TCR beta chain was carried out in a study of blood T cells in healthy people across ages. About the study: Roughly one uniquely barcoded beta molecule per two T cells was captured. General study results and limits: The lack of PBMC sorting stopped any conclusive naive versus antigen-experienced comparison. The authors considered diversity estimates from one million T cells to be underestimates.

Researchers isolated at least 6 million PBMCs per sample. Combining a sample-barcoded 5' primer with a J-beta primer mix, a second PCR ran for 7 to 11 cycles. In TCRdb, the 5' RACE reads were re-called with MiXCR into one record per CDR3 protein. This sample yields around 800,000 distinct CDR3 sequences, of which less than 80% are seen a single time; around a quarter belongs to the top ten. About this clonotype itself: No antigen is known for it.

This sequence was found in a young man in good health. Sequencing was performed on blood.

The CDR3 DNA reads TGTGCCAGCATCCCGAAGGACGGGCGGGGGGCGCGGGATACGCAGTATTTT. Translating it yields CASIPKDGRGARDTQYF. This chain joins TRBV7-3 and TRBJ2-3; 8 bases line up with TRBD2. There are 17 residues in the CDR3. CDR1 is SGHTA and CDR2 is FQGTGA in the germline V gene. V dropped 7 bases and J dropped 6; count of bases not matched to a gene: 18.